This T cell receptor beta chain was found in a study of cytotoxic CD8 clonotypes in ibrutinib-treated CLL. The study, taken as a whole, reports: Clonality was higher at baseline than in age-matched healthy donors and tracked circulating CD8+ T-cell counts.

To note about this clone: Its cognate antigen is unknown.

V shed 4 bases and J shed 8 bases, with 17 bases lying between them. Germline values: CDR1 SQVTM, CDR2 ANQGSEA. The length of the CDR3 is 14 residues. Measured with immunoSEQ multiplex PCR; TCRdb has only the in-frame clones, and not every one. The sample includes 140,000 to 150,000 clones, about 78% seen only once; the top ten take just over 5%. The receptor comes from a human donor with chronic lymphocytic leukemia. The V and J genes are TRBV29-1 and TRBJ1-4; D possibly corresponds to TRBD1 (6 bases). The sequencing here drew on PBMCs, taken after 24 months of ibrutinib treatment. As DNA, the CDR3 is TGCAGCGTTGCCGGGACCGCCCAGGGGGAAAAACTGTTTTTT. Its translation: CSVAGTAQGEKLFF.